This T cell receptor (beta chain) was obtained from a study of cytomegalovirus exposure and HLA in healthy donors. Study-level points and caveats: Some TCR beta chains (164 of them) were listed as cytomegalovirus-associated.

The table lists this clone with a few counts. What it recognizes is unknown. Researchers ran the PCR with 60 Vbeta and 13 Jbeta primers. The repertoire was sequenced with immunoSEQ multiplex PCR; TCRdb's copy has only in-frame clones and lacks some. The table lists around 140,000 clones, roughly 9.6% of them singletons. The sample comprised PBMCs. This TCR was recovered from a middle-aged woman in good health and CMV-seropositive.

In DNA, the CDR3 is TGCGCCAGCAGTTCAGGGTTCAACACAGATACGCAGTATTTT. It yields the protein CASSSGFNTDTQYF. J is TRBJ2-3 and V is TRBV5-1, with D perhaps TRBD1 (5 bases). Trimming took 5 bases from V and 2 from J, leaving 12 bases between them. The CDR3 contains 14 residues. The germline CDR1 and CDR2 sequences are SGHRS and YFSETQ.